The 26 T cell receptor beta chains below were found in one sample sequenced in a study of vaccination and CD4 T cells after COVID-19. Documented treatment: 10-day PBMC culture with coronavirus spike peptide pools or control peptides (ViraFEST assay). CD4+ T cells that had been cultured provided DNA sequenced with the Oncomine TCR Beta short-read assay. TCRdb fed the PCR reads into MiXCR, producing one record per CDR3 protein. The sample records about 26,000 distinct CDR3 sequences, about 40% being singletons. No antigen has been assigned to these receptors. Sequencing input: CD4+ T cells from blood, cultured in vitro. Receptors originate from a human donor who had recovered from COVID-19.

The chain carries TRBV27 and TRBJ1-2, with TRBD1 identical over 7 bases. J gave up 5 bases and V 3 bases, and 6 bases lay outside the gene matches. The CDR3 has 14 amino acids. Germline CDR1 MNHEY, CDR2 SMNVEV (reference sequence). CDR3 coding DNA: TGTGCCAGCAGTTTGAGGGGGCAGGGATATGGCTACACCTTC. Its protein product is CASSLRGQGYGYTF.

V usage is TRBV19 and J usage is TRBJ1-1; no clear D. CDR3 size: 12 residues. Germline V lookup: CDR1 LNHDA, CDR2 SQIVND (reference sequence). V was pared by 1 base and J by 10 bases, with 10 bases between. CDR3 residues: CASSIAWGLAFF. The CDR3 DNA follows: TGTGCCAGTAGTATAGCGTGGGGATTAGCTTTCTTT.

CDR3 DNA sequence: TGTGCCAGCAGACCTACGGGACAGCACTACGAGCAGTACTTC. Translating it yields CASRPTGQHYEQYF. This chain connects TRBV6-1 to TRBJ2-7; TRBD1 aligns across 7 bases. The ends lost 6 bases at V and 3 bases at J; junction bases unmatched: 8. The CDR3 loop spans 14 amino acids. Germline CDR1 is MNHNS and CDR2 is SASEGT.

The chain carries TRBV18 and TRBJ2-3, with D unresolved. V was shortened by 2 bases and J by 5 bases, with 14 bases between the two germline ends. Germline assignment: CDR1 KGHSH and CDR2 LQKENI. The CDR3 extends over 15 amino acids. CDR3 sequence (DNA): TGTGCCAGCTCACCATCTGGTAGTTCGGGAGATACGCAGTATTTT. Protein sequence: CASSPSGSSGDTQYF.

The genes are TRBV20-1 and TRBJ2-1; no definite D call. The V gene's germline CDR1 is DFQATT and CDR2 SNEGSKA (reference sequence). The CDR3 sequence is 15 residues long. Trimming took 6 bases from V and 2 from J, leaving 17 bases between them. This CDR3 is CSAQGLKITYNEQFF. CDR3 sequence (DNA): TGCAGTGCCCAAGGCCTAAAAATAACCTACAATGAGCAGTTCTTC.

This rearrangement joins TRBV30 to TRBJ2-2; D is possibly TRBD1 (6 bases). V dropped 8 bases and J dropped 5 bases, with 15 bases sitting between them. CDR3 size: 13 residues. CDR1 GTSNPN and CDR2 SVGIG come from the germline V gene (reference sequence). CDR3 sequence reads: CARMARGTGELFF. CDR3 nucleotides: TGTGCCCGGATGGCGAGGGGGACCGGGGAGCTGTTTTTT.

The rearrangement joins TRBV27 to TRBJ1-1; 8 nucleotides match TRBD1. This CDR3 has 16 residues. CDR1 is MNHEY and CDR2 is SMNVEV in the germline V gene (reference sequence). J lost 1 base, V lost 5 bases, and 9 bases had no gene match. CDR3 DNA: TGTGCCAGCAGTCCACGGCCAGGGGGCTGGAACACTGAAGCTTTCTTT. Translation: CASSPRPGGWNTEAFF.

The gene calls are TRBV27 and TRBJ1-1; D unresolved. The CDR3 has 13 amino acids. The V gene's germline CDR1 is MNHEY and CDR2 SMNVEV (reference sequence). Trimming left V 6 bases short and J 3 bases short, with 11 bases between. CDR3 residues: CASRKNRDTEAFF. The CDR3 DNA reads as TGTGCCAGCAGGAAGAACCGGGACACTGAAGCTTTCTTT.

In the case of this clonotype: Mismatch with germline at one junction end may stem from a read error. This sequence joins TRBV24-1 and TRBJ1-5, with TRBD1 as a possible D gene (6 bases). Germline CDR1 KGHDR, CDR2 SFDVKD. The CDR3 is made up of 15 amino acids. The CDR3 DNA reads as TGTGCCTCCAGTGAGTCCGGGGGGCTTAACCAGCCCCAGCATTTT. Protein product: CASSESGGLNQPQHF.

The chain is built from TRBV5-6 and TRBJ1-1; 7 bases match TRBD1. V lost 0 bases to trimming and J lost 7 bases; unmatched junction nucleotides: 12. Germline CDR1 SGHDT, CDR2 YYEEEE. The CDR3 has 16 amino acids. The CDR3 region has the DNA TGTGCCAGCAGCTTGGGAACCTTGACAGGGCCGATTGAAGCTTTCTTT. Its protein product is CASSLGTLTGPIEAFF.

This clonotype was observed a few times. The chain combines TRBV7-9 with TRBJ2-5, with D possibly called TRBD1 or TRBD2 (7 bases each). V was clipped by 5 bases and J by 4 bases, with 14 bases between them. Germline V gives CDR1 SEHNR, CDR2 FQNEAQ (reference sequence). This CDR3 comprises 14 residues. CDR3 nucleotide sequence: TGTGCCAGCAGCCCAGGGGGGGGAGGAGAGACCCAGTACTTC. This encodes CASSPGGGGETQYF.

The sample holds one count of this clonotype. The chain has TRBV5-6 and TRBJ2-6, with D unclear. V shed 4 bases and J shed 5 bases, with 4 bases lying between them. CDR3 length equals 12 residues. Germline CDR1 SGHDT, CDR2 YYEEEE. This chain's CDR3 is CASSDWANVLTF. CDR3 DNA: TGTGCCAGCAGCGACTGGGCCAACGTCCTGACTTTC.

This rearrangement joins TRBV6-5 to TRBJ1-3; a possible D gene is TRBD1 (5 bases). Germline V lookup: CDR1 MNHEY, CDR2 SVGAGI. V was pared by 2 bases and J by 4 bases, with 6 bases between. This CDR3 contains 13 residues. CDR3 sequence reads: CASSYRQGNTIYF. The CDR3 DNA sequence: TGTGCCAGCAGTTACCGACAGGGAAACACCATATATTTT.

A remark on this clonotype: An end of the junction does not agree with germline; a read error may underlie this. The chain links TRBV19 to TRBJ1-5; D remains ambiguous. Germline V CDR1 and CDR2: LNHDA, SQIVND (reference sequence). The CDR3 is 15 amino acids. CDR3 coding DNA: TGTGCCAGTAGTAAAGGACCCCAAAGCAATCAGCCCCGGCATTTT. This sequence encodes CASSKGPQSNQPRHF.

This clonotype was seen a few times. CDR3 amino acids: CSASSLAGTTYEQYF. DNA for the CDR3: TGCAGTGCTAGCTCTTTGGCCGGGACTACCTACGAGCAGTACTTC. This rearrangement joins TRBV20-1 to TRBJ2-7; TRBD2 agrees at 7 bases. CDR3 size: 15 residues. The trim removed 3 bases at V and 2 bases at J, leaving 10 bases unmatched. The germline CDR1 and CDR2 sequences are DFQATT and SNEGSKA (reference sequence).

This clonotype was picked up a small number of times. This chain joins TRBV6-1 and TRBJ1-5; D remains ambiguous. There are 15 residues in the CDR3. V was pared by 5 bases and J by 2 bases, with 13 bases between. The germline gives CDR1 MNHNS, CDR2 SASEGT. CDR3 protein: CASSLRPRGNQPQHF. The CDR3 DNA is TGTGCCAGCAGTCTCAGACCGCGGGGCAATCAGCCCCAGCATTTT.

This rearrangement joins TRBV10-3 to TRBJ1-1, with 7 bases aligning to TRBD1. This CDR3 region has 14 residues. Unmatched junction bases numbered 8, after V lost 6 bases and J lost 4 bases. Germline CDR1 is ENHRY and CDR2 is SYGVKD. This CDR3 is CAISGTEHGTEAFF. CDR3 nucleotide sequence: TGTGCCATCAGCGGGACAGAACACGGCACTGAAGCTTTCTTT.

This clonotype showed up just a few times. V is TRBV6-2 or TRBV6-3 and J is TRBJ2-3; D could derive from TRBD1 or TRBD2 (5 bases each). The CDR3 contains 17 residues. CDR1 MNHEY and CDR2 SVGEGT come from the germline V gene. V gave up 4 bases and J gave up 5 bases, with 22 bases separating them. The CDR3 DNA follows: TGTGCCAGCAGTTTGGGGATGGGACGCCCGAGGGTAGATACGCAGTATTTT. The encoded protein is CASSLGMGRPRVDTQYF.

The V and J genes are TRBV7-8 and TRBJ2-5, with TRBD2 matching 12 bases. The J segment lost 2 bases and the V segment lost 5 bases, leaving 6 bases of the junction unmatched. The germline V gene encodes CDR1 SGHVS and CDR2 FQNEAQ. CDR3 size: 16 residues. The DNA for the CDR3 is TGTGCCAGCAGCCCCGGACTAGCGGGATCTCAAGAGACCCAGTACTTC. This gives the protein CASSPGLAGSQETQYF.

This rearrangement joins TRBV6-1 to TRBJ2-5; D ambiguous. The CDR3 spans 14 residues. Between the trimmed V and J ends, which lost 6 bases and 2 bases, there was a span of 13 bases. Per germline, CDR1 MNHNS and CDR2 SASEGT. CDR3 in DNA: TGTGCCAGCAGGGTACTGGGTCGACAAGAGACCCAGTACTTC. Protein: CASRVLGRQETQYF.

The chain carries TRBV20-1 and TRBJ1-1, with D perhaps TRBD1 (6 bases). The CDR3 has 13 residues. Germline V gene data show CDR1 as DFQATT and CDR2 as SNEGSKA (reference sequence). With 0 bases removed from V and 12 bases from J, the gap between germline ends came to 17 bases. The CDR3: CSARDQGDIRTFF. The CDR3 coding sequence is TGCAGTGCTAGAGATCAAGGGGACATACGGACTTTCTTT.

The V call is TRBV7-9, the J call TRBJ1-6; a weak D match, TRBD1 (6 bases). This CDR3 spans 15 amino acids. Trimming took 4 bases from V and 7 from J, leaving 14 bases between them. Germline assignment: CDR1 SEHNR and CDR2 FQNEAQ (reference sequence). The CDR3 region has the DNA TGTGCCAGCAGCTCACAGGGACGTCGGAATTCACCCCTCCACTTT. Translating gives CASSSQGRRNSPLHF.

The chain carries TRBV5-5 and TRBJ1-1; TRBD1 matches at 7 bases. Germline CDR1 and CDR2: SGHKS and YYEKEE (reference sequence). After removal of 5 bases from V and 6 bases from J, the junction contained 10 bases not matched to a gene. CDR3 length: 14 amino acids. In DNA form, the CDR3 reads TGTGCCAGCAGGATACACCGGGACAGTGCTGAAGCTTTCTTT. Residues: CASRIHRDSAEAFF. The full variable domain, rest sourced from reference TRBV5-5 and TRBJ1-1, is DAGVTQSPTHLIKTRGQQVTLRCSPISGHKSVSWYQQVLGQGPQFIFQYYEKEERGRGNFPDRFSARQFPNYSSELNVNALLLGDSALYLCASRIHRDSAEAFFGQGTRLTVV.

V usage is TRBV6-1 and J usage is TRBJ1-5; tentative D call: TRBD1 (6 bases). The germline V gene has CDR1 MNHNS and CDR2 SASEGT. The ends were cut back, 5 bases at V and 2 bases at J, with 13 bases in the middle. The CDR3 totals 15 residues. CDR3 loop: CASSPQGTGNQPQHF. In nucleotides, the CDR3 is TGTGCCAGCAGTCCACAGGGAACGGGCAATCAGCCCCAGCATTTT.

In its sample, this clonotype ranks as medium-sized (0.01 to 0.1%). The rearrangement joins TRBV11-3 to TRBJ2-5; D is perhaps TRBD2 (6 bases). This CDR3 is 14 amino acids long. The germline V gene has CDR1 SGHNT and CDR2 YENEEA. The V gene lost 7 bases and the J gene lost 5 bases, with 17 bases spanning the gap. CDR3 in amino acids: CASTIYGAGETQYF. The CDR3 DNA reads as TGTGCCAGCACCATTTATGGGGCGGGGGAGACCCAGTACTTC.

CDR3 amino acids: CASSYVPPGTVNYGYTF. Here the CDR3 DNA reads TGTGCCAGCAGTTACGTACCCCCCGGGACGGTCAACTATGGCTACACCTTC. The chain joins TRBV6-5 to TRBJ1-2, with D possibly matching TRBD1 (5 bases). CDR3 length equals 17 residues. The V and J ends lost 2 bases and 2 bases respectively, with 18 bases between them. CDR1 and CDR2 (germline): MNHEY, SVGAGI.